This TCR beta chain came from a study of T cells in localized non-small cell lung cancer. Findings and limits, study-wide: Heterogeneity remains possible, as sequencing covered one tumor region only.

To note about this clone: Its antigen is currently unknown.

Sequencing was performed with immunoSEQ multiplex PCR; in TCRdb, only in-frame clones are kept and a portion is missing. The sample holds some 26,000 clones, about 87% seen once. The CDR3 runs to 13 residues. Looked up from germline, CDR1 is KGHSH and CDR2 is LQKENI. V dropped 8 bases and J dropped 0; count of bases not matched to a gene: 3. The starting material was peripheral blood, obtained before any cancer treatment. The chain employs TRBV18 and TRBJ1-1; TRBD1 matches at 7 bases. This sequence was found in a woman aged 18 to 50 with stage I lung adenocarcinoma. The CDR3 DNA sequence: TGTGCCAGCGAGGGACAGTTGAACACTGAAGCTTTCTTT. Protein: CASEGQLNTEAFF.